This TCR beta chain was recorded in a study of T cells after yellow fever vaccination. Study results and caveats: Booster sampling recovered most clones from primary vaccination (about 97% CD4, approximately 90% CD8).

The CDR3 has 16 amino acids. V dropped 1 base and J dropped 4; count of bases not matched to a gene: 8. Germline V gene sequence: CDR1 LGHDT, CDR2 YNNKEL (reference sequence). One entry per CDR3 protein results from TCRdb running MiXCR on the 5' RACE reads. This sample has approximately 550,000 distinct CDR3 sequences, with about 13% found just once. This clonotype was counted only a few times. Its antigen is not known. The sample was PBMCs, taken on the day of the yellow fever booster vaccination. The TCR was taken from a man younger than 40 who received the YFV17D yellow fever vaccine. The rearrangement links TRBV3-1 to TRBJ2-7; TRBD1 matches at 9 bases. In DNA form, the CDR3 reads TGTGCCAGCAGCCAAGCCGGGACAGGGTTTGGATACGAGCAGTACTTC. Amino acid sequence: CASSQAGTGFGYEQYF.